Shown below are 20 T cell receptor beta chains from a single sample sequenced in a study of cytomegalovirus exposure and HLA in healthy donors. In the PCR, 60 Vbeta and 13 Jbeta primers were used. Repertoires were generated with immunoSEQ multiplex PCR, while TCRdb's copy carries only in-frame clones and drops some. The top ten clones hold roughly 5.8% of a sample with 150,000 or so clones, 75% to 80% of them seen once. Input material: PBMCs. The receptors stem from a man between 40 and 49 years old in good health and CMV-seropositive.

This clone was found once. The chain recombines TRBV7-9 with TRBJ2-5; TRBD2 agrees at 12 bases. Judging by the DNA end, TRBJ2-7 fits better; the J call may be wrong. Germline CDR1 reads SEHNR; CDR2 reads FQNEAQ (reference sequence). CDR3 length: 15 amino acids. The CDR3 nucleotides are TGTGCCAGCAGCACCGGACTAGCGGGGCCCTACGAGCAGTACTTC. It specifies CASSTGLAGPYEQYF.

CDR3 sequence reads: CASSLTSGNTGELFF. The CDR3 DNA reads as TGTGCCAGCTCACTGACTAGCGGGAACACCGGGGAGCTGTTTTTT. The chain has TRBV18 and TRBJ2-2, with 9 bases matching TRBD2. From germline, CDR1 is KGHSH and CDR2 LQKENI. The CDR3 length is 15 residues. V shed 4 bases, J shed 1 base, and the junction held 1 base outside the gene matches. Full variable domain (outside the CDR3, taken from reference TRBV18 and TRBJ2-2): NAGVMQNPRHLVRRRGQEARLRCSPMKGHSHVYWYRQLPEEGLKFMVYLQKENIIDESGMPKERFSAEFPKEGPSILRIQQVVRGDSAAYFCASSLTSGNTGELFFGEGSRLTVL.

This clone occurred once. The rearrangement links TRBV7-2 to TRBJ2-1; tentatively, D is TRBD2 (5 bases). Trimming took off 3 bases at V and 1 base at J, with 13 bases between the two ends. Per the germline V gene, CDR1 is SGHTA and CDR2 is FQGNSA. The CDR3 has 16 residues. The chain's CDR3 is CASSFLLGRSYNEQFF. CDR3 in DNA: TGTGCCAGCAGCTTCCTTTTGGGGAGATCCTACAATGAGCAGTTCTTC.

V is TRBV5-1 and J is TRBJ2-7; 8 nucleotides line up with TRBD2. The CDR3 loop spans 15 amino acids. Losses at the gene ends were 9 bases for V and 2 bases for J; bases not matched to a gene: 13. Looked up from germline, CDR1 is SGHRS and CDR2 is YFSETQ. The CDR3 DNA follows: TGCGCCACACGGGAGGGGACTCAAGAACCCTACGAGCAGTACTTC. Translated, it gives CATREGTQEPYEQYF. The full variable domain, its missing parts supplied by reference TRBV5-1 and TRBJ2-7, is KAGVTQTPRYLIKTRGQQVTLSCSPISGHRSVSWYQQTPGQGLQFLFEYFSETQRNKGNFPGRFSGRQFSNSRSEMNVSTLELGDSALYLCATREGTQEPYEQYFGPGTRLTVT.

The rearrangement joins TRBV5-1 to TRBJ2-1; tentative D call: TRBD2 (6 bases). V was trimmed by 0 bases and J by 6 bases, leaving 10 bases between them. Germline loops: CDR1 SGHRS, CDR2 YFSETQ. CDR3 length equals 14 residues. CDR3 nucleotides: TGCGCCAGCAGCTTGGCGCGAGCGGGCAATGAGCAGTTCTTC. It translates to CASSLARAGNEQFF.

The sample holds one count of this clone. The genes are TRBV19 and TRBJ2-2, with 7 bases matching TRBD2. Germline V gives CDR1 LNHDA, CDR2 SQIVND (reference sequence). The CDR3 runs to 17 residues. Germline trimming cut 6 bases from V and 4 bases from J; bases unmatched to any gene: 14. The CDR3 reads CASRIRYATGGTGELFF. The DNA for the CDR3 is TGTGCCAGTAGGATACGTTATGCTACGGGAGGCACCGGGGAGCTGTTTTTT. Together with reference TRBV19 and TRBJ2-2, the CDR3 gives the full variable domain: DGGITQSPKYLFRKEGQNVTLSCEQNLNHDAMYWYRQDPGQGLRLIYYSQIVNDFQKGDIAEGYSVSREKKESFPLTVTSAQKNPTAFYLCASRIRYATGGTGELFFGEGSRLTVL.

This CDR3 reads CASSGGGSTDTQYF. The DNA for the CDR3 is TGTGCCAGCAGTGGAGGTGGGAGTACAGATACGCAGTATTTT. The rearrangement joins TRBV6-1 to TRBJ2-3; TRBD2 is a possible D gene (5 bases). Germline V gene lookup returns CDR1 MNHNS and CDR2 SASEGT. Trimming took 4 bases from V and 3 from J, leaving 11 bases between them. This CDR3 region has 14 residues.

The V call is TRBV27, the J call TRBJ1-2, with D perhaps TRBD1 (6 bases). V dropped 0 bases and J dropped 4 bases, with 9 bases sitting between them. CDR1 is MNHEY and CDR2 is SMNVEV in the germline V gene (reference sequence). The CDR3 loop spans 14 amino acids. The DNA of the CDR3 is TGTGCCAGCAGTTTATCCGGGACAAGCTATGGCTACACCTTC. Protein: CASSLSGTSYGYTF.

V gene TRBV4-2 combines with J gene TRBJ2-2; no clear D gene. This CDR3 has 14 residues. Per germline, CDR1 LGHNA and CDR2 YNFKEQ. V shed 4 bases and J shed 0 bases, with 6 bases lying between them. The CDR3 loop is CASSPTTNTGELFF. As DNA, the CDR3 is TGTGCCAGCAGCCCTACGACGAACACCGGGGAGCTGTTTTTT.

In this sample, this clone turned up once. This chain links TRBV28 with TRBJ2-5, with 8 nucleotides matching TRBD1. Looked up from germline, CDR1 is MDHEN and CDR2 is SYDVKM. Trimming cost V 7 bases and J 6 bases; bases outside gene matches: 13. This CDR3 contains 15 residues. For the CDR3, the DNA is TGTGCCAGCACGGTCACCGGGACAGGAGGGAAGACCCAGTACTTC. As protein: CASTVTGTGGKTQYF.

This clone was seen more than once but under ten times. The chain has TRBV18 and TRBJ1-1, with 9 bases fitting TRBD1. This CDR3 is 16 amino acids long. Germline CDR1 is KGHSH and CDR2 is LQKENI. After removal of 4 bases from V and 2 bases from J, the junction contained 8 bases not matched to a gene. CDR3 DNA: TGTGCCAGCTCACGAACAGGGGGCGCGGGAAACACTGAAGCTTTCTTT. Protein: CASSRTGGAGNTEAFF.

The chain combines TRBV28 with TRBJ1-2; D is possibly TRBD1 (5 bases). CDR1 and CDR2 (germline): MDHEN, SYDVKM. This CDR3 contains 15 residues. V was shortened by 5 bases and J by 0 bases, with 13 bases between the two germline ends. The CDR3 protein is CASSIRQRTNYGYTF. The DNA of the CDR3 is TGTGCCAGCAGTATCAGACAGAGAACTAACTATGGCTACACCTTC.

The chain recombines TRBV27 with TRBJ1-1; D is unresolved. The CDR3 covers 11 residues. The germline V gene encodes CDR1 MNHEY and CDR2 SMNVEV (reference sequence). Deletions cut 8 bases from V and 1 base from J, with 5 bases between. CDR3 sequence (DNA): TGTGCCAGCTTGAGGAACACTGAAGCTTTCTTT. Residues: CASLRNTEAFF.

This clone was seen a handful of times. Its ends do not fully match the called genes, so a read error is possible. DNA of the CDR3: TGTGCCAGCTCACCACAGGACGGGGGAAAAAACAGTCAGTACTTC. Amino acids: CASSPQDGGKNSQYF. The chain recombines TRBV18 with TRBJ2-4; tentatively, D is TRBD2 (6 bases). The CDR3 sequence is 15 residues long. The germline CDR1 and CDR2 sequences are KGHSH and LQKENI.

The chain recombines TRBV29-1 with TRBJ1-3, with D possibly TRBD1 on 6 matching bases. V was cut by 6 bases and J by 9 bases, with 12 bases left in between. This CDR3 is built from 11 residues. Per germline, CDR1 SQVTM and CDR2 ANQGSEA. The CDR3 region is CSVGQGSTIYF. Here the CDR3 DNA reads TGCAGCGTGGGGCAGGGGAGCACCATATATTTT.

The chain combines TRBV11-2 with TRBJ2-5; D may be TRBD2 (6 bases). Between the trimmed V and J ends, which lost 0 bases and 9 bases, there was a span of 20 bases. CDR3 length equals 16 residues. Per germline, CDR1 SGHAT and CDR2 FQNNGV. As DNA, the CDR3 is TGTGCCAGCAGCTTAGAAGGTAGCGGCCGTTTTGGGTCCCAGTACTTC. Translated: CASSLEGSGRFGSQYF.

The genes are TRBV4-1 and TRBJ1-1; D is unresolved. The CDR3 contains 15 residues. CDR1 is MGHRA and CDR2 is YSYEKL in the germline V gene. V lost 1 base to trimming and J lost 1 base, with 10 bases between them. The CDR3 loop reads CASSQAREANTEAFF. In DNA form, the CDR3 reads TGCGCCAGCAGCCAAGCTAGGGAGGCGAACACTGAAGCTTTCTTT.

The J gene is TRBJ2-3, the V gene TRBV14; D is ambiguous. CDR3 length equals 15 residues. Germline lookup yields CDR1 SGHDN and CDR2 FVKESK. Trimming removed 1 base from V and 4 bases from J, with 12 bases in between. DNA for the CDR3: TGTGCCAGCAGCCAAGGAGCCGGTATCGCAGATACGCAGTATTTT. Residues: CASSQGAGIADTQYF.

This chain joins TRBV6-6 and TRBJ2-7, with 11 bases that match TRBD1. The CDR3 extends over 16 amino acids. Trimming cost V 6 bases and J 7 bases; bases outside gene matches: 14. Per germline, CDR1 MNHNY and CDR2 SVGAGI (reference sequence). For the CDR3, the DNA is TGTGCCAGCAGGTTGTTGCTAGGACAGGGGGCGAAGGAGCAGTACTTC. Its translation is CASRLLLGQGAKEQYF.

The chain employs TRBV7-8 and TRBJ2-1, with a weak D call TRBD1 (6 bases). CDR3 length equals 16 residues. Trimming took off 2 bases at V and 9 bases at J, with 20 bases between the two ends. Germline lookup yields CDR1 SGHVS and CDR2 FQNEAQ. The CDR3 protein is CASSLTGQNVGGEQFF. For the CDR3, the DNA is TGTGCCAGCAGCTTAACGGGACAAAATGTTGGGGGTGAGCAGTTCTTC.